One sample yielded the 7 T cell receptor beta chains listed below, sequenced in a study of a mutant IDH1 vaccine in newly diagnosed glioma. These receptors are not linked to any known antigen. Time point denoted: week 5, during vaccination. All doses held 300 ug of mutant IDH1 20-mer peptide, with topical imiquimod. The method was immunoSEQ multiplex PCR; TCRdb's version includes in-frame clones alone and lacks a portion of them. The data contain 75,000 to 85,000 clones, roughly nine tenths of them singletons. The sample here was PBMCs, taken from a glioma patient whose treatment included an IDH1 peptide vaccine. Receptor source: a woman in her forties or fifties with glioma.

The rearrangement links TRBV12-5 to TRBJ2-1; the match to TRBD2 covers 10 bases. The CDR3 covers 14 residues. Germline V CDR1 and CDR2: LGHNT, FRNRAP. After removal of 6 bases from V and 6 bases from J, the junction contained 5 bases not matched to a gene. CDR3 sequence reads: CASGLGTSVNEQFF. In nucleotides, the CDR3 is TGTGCTAGTGGCCTCGGGACTAGCGTCAATGAGCAGTTCTTC.

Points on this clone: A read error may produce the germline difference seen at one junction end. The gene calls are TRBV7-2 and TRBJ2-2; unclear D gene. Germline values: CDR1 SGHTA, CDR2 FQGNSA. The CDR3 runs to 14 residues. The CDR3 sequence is CASTLSRNTGELFF. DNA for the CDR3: TGTGCCAGCACCTTATCCCGGAACACCGGGGAGCTGTTTTTT.

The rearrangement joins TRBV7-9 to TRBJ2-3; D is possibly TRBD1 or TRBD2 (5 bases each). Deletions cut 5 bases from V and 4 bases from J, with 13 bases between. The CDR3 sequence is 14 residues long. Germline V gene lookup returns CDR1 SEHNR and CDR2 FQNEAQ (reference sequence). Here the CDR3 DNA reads TGTGCCAGCAGCAGCCTATTGGGGGCAGATACGCAGTATTTT. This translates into CASSSLLGADTQYF.

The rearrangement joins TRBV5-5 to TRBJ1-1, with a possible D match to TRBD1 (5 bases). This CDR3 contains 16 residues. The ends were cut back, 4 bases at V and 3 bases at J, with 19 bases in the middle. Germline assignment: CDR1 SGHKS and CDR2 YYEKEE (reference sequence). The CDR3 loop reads CASSPIAPREYTEAFF. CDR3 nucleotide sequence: TGTGCCAGCAGCCCAATTGCGCCCAGGGAGTACACTGAAGCTTTCTTT.

The CDR3 sequence: CASSPEINRQGSYNEQFF. The CDR3 DNA follows: TGTGCCAGCAGCCCAGAAATTAACAGACAGGGGTCCTACAATGAGCAGTTCTTC. The chain links TRBV9 to TRBJ2-1, with 8 bases aligning to TRBD1. From germline, CDR1 is SGDLS and CDR2 YYNGEE. Trimming at V came to 4 bases and at J to 1 base, leaving 13 bases not matched to a gene. The CDR3 covers 18 residues.

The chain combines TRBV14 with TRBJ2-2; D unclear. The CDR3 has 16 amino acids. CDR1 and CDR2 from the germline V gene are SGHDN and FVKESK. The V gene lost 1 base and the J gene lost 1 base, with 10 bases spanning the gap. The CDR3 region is CASSQGPPGNTGELFF. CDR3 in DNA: TGTGCCAGCAGCCAAGGACCCCCAGGGAACACCGGGGAGCTGTTTTTT. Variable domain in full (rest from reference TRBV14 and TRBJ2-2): EAGVTQFPSHSVIEKGQTVTLRCDPISGHDNLYWYRRVMGKEIKFLLHFVKESKQDESGMPNNRFLAERTGGTYSTLKVQPAELEDSGVYFCASSQGPPGNTGELFFGEGSRLTVL.

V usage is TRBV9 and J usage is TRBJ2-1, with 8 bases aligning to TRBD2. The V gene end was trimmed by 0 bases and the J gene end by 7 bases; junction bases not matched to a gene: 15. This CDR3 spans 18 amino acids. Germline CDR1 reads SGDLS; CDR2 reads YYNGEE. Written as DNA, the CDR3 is TGTGCCAGCAGCGTAGGCAGAGGAGGAGCGGGAGTAGATAATGAGCAGTTCTTC. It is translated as CASSVGRGGAGVDNEQFF. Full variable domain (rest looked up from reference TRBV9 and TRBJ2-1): DSGVTQTPKHLITATGQRVTLRCSPRSGDLSVYWYQQSLDQGLQFLIQYYNGEERAKGNILERFSAQQFPDLHSELNLSSLELGDSALYFCASSVGRGGAGVDNEQFFGPGTRLTVL.